This T cell receptor beta chain stems from a study of immune evolution from preneoplasia to lung adenocarcinoma. Trimming removed 0 bases from V and 0 bases from J, with 8 bases in between. The CDR3 is 16 amino acids. CDR1 and CDR2 from the germline V gene are MNHNY and SVGAGI (reference sequence). Here immunoSEQ multiplex PCR was the method, and the copy in TCRdb shows in-frame clones only, minus some. The sample has 30,000 to 45,000 clones; 74% are singletons. The receptor comes from a person between 55 and 70 years old with lung adenocarcinoma. This chain uses TRBV6-6 with TRBJ2-2; D gene ambiguous. The sequenced material came from FFPE invasive lung adenocarcinoma tissue. CDR3 coding DNA: TGTGCCAGCAGTTACTCTCGGGTCGCGAACACCGGGGAGCTGTTTTTT. Translated, it gives CASSYSRVANTGELFF.